The rows below give T cell receptor beta chains drawn from one sample of a study of blood T cell repertoires in COVID-19. Libraries were prepared by immunoSEQ multiplex PCR; TCRdb keeps only in-frame clonotypes and omits some of them. The sample contains about 270,000 clones, about nine tenths of which appear only once. Sequencing used PBMCs or T cells enriched from blood (not recorded which). The receptors come from a woman aged 30 to 39 with acute COVID-19. The CDR3 runs from the conserved cysteine through the conserved F or W. The D gene is left open where the match is weak. Rows may omit the clone size; those that give it use once, few, many or a size class.

>TRBD1|TRBV27|.|TRBJ2-7
CASSLAGQGAYEQYF
TGTGCCAGCAGTCTGGCCGGACAGGGCGCCTACGAGCAGTACTTC
>.|TRBV28|.|TRBJ2-7
CASSLDSYEQYF
TGTGCCAGCAGTCTAGACTCCTACGAGCAGTACTTC
>.|TRBV28|.|TRBJ2-5
CASSLPRRNKETQYF
TGTGCCAGCAGTTTGCCCAGGCGAAACAAAGAGACCCAGTACTTC
>.|TRBV2|.|TRBJ1-1
CASARTDYTEAFF
TGTGCCAGCGCTAGGACAGACTACACTGAAGCTTTCTTT
>.|TRBV6-6|.|TRBJ2-2
CASSPTRELFF
TGTGCCAGCAGCCCAACACGGGAGCTGTTTTTT
>TRBD2|TRBV5-1|.|TRBJ2-1
CASSSRDFGLAGVVSYNEQFF
TGCGCCAGCAGCAGCCGGGACTTTGGACTAGCGGGGGTCGTCTCCTACAATGAGCAGTTCTTC
>TRBD1|TRBV4-1|.|TRBJ1-3
CASSQDKGDSTIYF
TGCGCCAGCAGCCAAGATAAAGGGGACAGCACCATATATTTT
>.|TRBV6-6|.|TRBJ2-7
CASKLPSVDEQYF
TGTGCCAGCAAGCTCCCGAGTGTCGACGAGCAGTACTTC
>TRBD2|TRBV6-1|.|TRBJ2-5
CASSDYGGTYQETQYF
TGTGCCAGCAGTGATTACGGGGGGACCTACCAAGAGACCCAGTACTTC
>.|TRBV15|few|TRBJ1-1
CATSPGYTEAFF
TGTGCCACCAGCCCCGGGTACACTGAAGCTTTCTTT
>TRBD2|TRBV10-3|.|TRBJ2-3
CAISGLAGPEDTQYF
TGTGCCATCAGTGGACTAGCGGGACCGGAAGATACGCAGTATTTT
>TRBD2|TRBV29-1|.|TRBJ2-7
CSVAAGAQNAEQYF
TGCAGCGTTGCGGCGGGAGCCCAGAACGCCGAGCAGTACTTC
>.|TRBV28|.|TRBJ2-7
CASSRGSYEQYF
TGTGCCAGTAGCAGGGGCTCCTACGAGCAGTACTTC
>.|TRBV2|.|TRBJ2-1
CASQARFPHNEQFF
TGTGCCAGCCAGGCCAGATTCCCCCACAATGAGCAGTTCTTC
>TRBD1|TRBV5-1|.|TRBJ1-4
CASSTGQGGGEKLFF
TGCGCCAGCAGCACCGGACAGGGGGGAGGTGAAAAACTGTTTTTT
>.|TRBV6-5|.|TRBJ2-3
CASATSVSTDTQYF
TGTGCCAGCGCCACGTCGGTTAGCACAGATACGCAGTATTTT
>TRBD2|TRBV28|.|TRBJ2-2
CATGTSGRRSGELFF
TGTGCCACCGGGACTAGCGGGAGAAGGAGCGGGGAGCTGTTTTTT
>.|TRBV24-1|.|TRBJ1-5
CATSAKAGYSNQPQHF
TGTGCCACCAGTGCAAAGGCAGGTTATAGCAATCAGCCCCAGCATTTT
>TRBD1|TRBV28|.|TRBJ1-4
CASSSRRTGGAWNEKLFF
TGTGCCAGCAGTTCCCGCCGGACAGGGGGCGCTTGGAATGAAAAACTGTTTTTT
>.|TRBV5-5|.|TRBJ1-6
CASSPGDGNFSPLHF
TGTGCCAGCAGCCCCGGGGATGGGAATTTCTCACCCCTCCACTTT
>.|TRBV13|.|TRBJ2-1
CASSFEFNEQFF
TGTGCCAGCAGCTTTGAGTTCAATGAGCAGTTCTTC
>TRBD2|TRBV24-1|.|TRBJ2-3
CATSGGRSTDTQYF
TGTGCCACCAGTGGCGGGAGGAGCACAGATACGCAGTATTTT
>TRBD2|TRBV7-9|few|TRBJ2-1
CASSLDAGRANEQFF
TGTGCCAGCAGCTTAGATGCCGGGAGGGCGAATGAGCAGTTCTTC
>.|TRBV27|.|TRBJ2-3
CASSSGLRADTQYF
TGTGCCAGCAGTTCGGGACTCCGGGCAGATACGCAGTATTTT
>TRBD2|TRBV4-3|.|TRBJ2-6
CASSRRTGGADSGANVLTF
TGCGCCAGCAGCCGGCGAACGGGGGGAGCCGACTCTGGGGCCAACGTCCTGACTTTC
>TRBD2|TRBV5-1|once|TRBJ2-1
CASSLSPSGSNNEQFF
TGCGCCAGCAGCTTGTCCCCTAGCGGGAGCAACAATGAGCAGTTCTTC
>.|TRBV7-7|.|TRBJ2-2
CASSLSPGGNTGELFF
TGTGCTAGCAGCTTAAGTCCCGGGGGGAACACCGGGGAGCTGTTTTTT
>TRBD2|TRBV19|.|TRBJ2-7
CASSPGLAGYEQYF
TGTGCCAGTAGTCCGGGACTAGCGGGATACGAGCAGTACTTC
>.|TRBV28|.|TRBJ2-5
CASSLLALTGETQYF
TGTGCCAGCAGTTTATTAGCGCTTACCGGGGAGACCCAGTACTTC
>TRBD2|TRBV6-5|.|TRBJ2-7
CASNLAGPLEQYF
TGTGCCAGCAACCTAGCGGGTCCTCTCGAGCAGTACTTC
>TRBD1|TRBV28|.|TRBJ2-2
CAIQKTGVRNTGELFF
TGTGCCATCCAAAAGACAGGGGTCAGGAACACCGGGGAGCTGTTTTTT
>TRBD2|TRBV3-1/TRBV3-2|.|TRBJ2-3
CASSPQPSGGTDTQYF
TGTGCCAGCAGCCCCCAGCCTAGCGGGGGGACAGATACGCAGTATTTT
>.|TRBV5-5|.|TRBJ1-2
CASSLDSTLYGYTF
TGTGCCAGCAGCTTGGATAGCACCCTCTATGGCTACACCTTC
>TRBD1|TRBV3-1/TRBV3-2|.|TRBJ1-1
CASSQHTGDTEAFF
TGTGCCAGCAGCCAACACACAGGGGACACTGAAGCTTTCTTT
>.|TRBV24-1|.|TRBJ2-2
CATSDLRGIGAGELFF
TGTGCCACCAGTGATTTACGGGGGATCGGAGCCGGGGAGCTGTTTTTT
>.|TRBV6-2/TRBV6-3|.|TRBJ2-7
CASSYSSREGPYEQYF
TGTGCCAGCAGTTACTCGTCACGGGAAGGGCCCTACGAGCAGTACTTC
>TRBD1|TRBV27|.|TRBJ1-5
CASSPQGAGSNQPQHF
TGTGCCAGCAGCCCACAGGGGGCCGGAAGCAATCAGCCCCAGCATTTT
>.|TRBV28|once|TRBJ2-7
CASSFQGSYEQYF
TGTGCCAGCAGTTTTCAGGGGTCCTACGAGCAGTACTTC
>TRBD2|TRBV6-5|.|TRBJ2-7
CASRKGLAGDYEQYF
TGTGCCAGCAGGAAGGGACTAGCGGGAGACTACGAGCAGTACTTC
>TRBD2|TRBV6-5|.|TRBJ2-1
CASSRRGGSGDEQFF
TGTGCCAGCTCTCGCCGAGGCGGGAGTGGCGATGAGCAGTTCTTC
>.|TRBV7-3|.|TRBJ2-4
CASSFDGSAKNIQYF
TGTGCCAGCAGCTTCGACGGGTCAGCCAAAAACATTCAGTACTTC
>.|TRBV9|.|TRBJ2-7
CASSVEIYDEQYF
TGTGCCAGCAGCGTAGAAATATATGACGAGCAGTACTTC
>.|TRBV5-1|.|TRBJ1-3
CASSSDPGPKGPGNTIYF
TGCGCCAGCAGCAGCGACCCCGGTCCAAAGGGGCCTGGAAACACCATATATTTT
>.|TRBV7-9|.|TRBJ2-5
CASNLMAGNQETQYF
TGTGCCAGCAACCTCATGGCGGGAAACCAAGAGACCCAGTACTTC
>TRBD2|TRBV3-1/TRBV3-2|.|TRBJ2-7
CASGLAGNEQYF
TGTGCCAGCGGACTAGCGGGAAATGAGCAGTACTTC
>.|TRBV3-1/TRBV3-2|.|TRBJ1-6
CASSQDSAVGSPLHF
TGTGCCAGCAGCCAAGACTCTGCGGTAGGATCACCCCTCCACTTT
>.|TRBV27|.|TRBJ1-4
CASSSEGATNEKLFF
TGTGCCAGCAGTTCGGAGGGTGCAACTAATGAAAAACTGTTTTTT
>.|TRBV20-1|.|TRBJ1-3
CSASGEDTIYF
TGCAGTGCTAGTGGTGAGGACACCATATATTTT
>.|TRBV18|.|TRBJ2-2
CASSPSRSNTGELFF
TGTGCCAGCTCACCGTCTAGGTCGAACACCGGGGAGCTGTTTTTT
>TRBD2|TRBV4-2|.|TRBJ2-3
CASSPRRASRTSGAGSASTDTQYF
TGTGCCAGCAGCCCGCGACGAGCGAGCAGGACTAGCGGGGCTGGGTCAGCTTCAACAGATACGCAGTATTTT
>.|TRBV29-1|once|TRBJ2-3
CSVEKGTGRGGTDTQYF
TGCAGCGTTGAAAAGGGTACAGGGCGAGGGGGCACAGATACGCAGTATTTT
>TRBD2|TRBV29-1|.|TRBJ2-3
CSVDGTSLGTDTQYF
TGCAGCGTTGACGGGACTAGCCTCGGCACAGATACGCAGTATTTT
>.|TRBV7-9|.|TRBJ2-3
CASSLGLGQSSTDTQYF
TGTGCCAGCAGCTTAGGTCTTGGACAGTCTAGCACAGATACGCAGTATTTT
>.|TRBV27|once|TRBJ1-5
CASSRVNSNQPQHF
TGTGCCAGCAGTCGGGTTAATAGCAATCAGCCCCAGCATTTT
>TRBD1|TRBV18|.|TRBJ2-7
CASSPEQGFSYEQYF
TGTGCCAGCTCACCGGAACAGGGGTTTTCCTACGAGCAGTACTTC